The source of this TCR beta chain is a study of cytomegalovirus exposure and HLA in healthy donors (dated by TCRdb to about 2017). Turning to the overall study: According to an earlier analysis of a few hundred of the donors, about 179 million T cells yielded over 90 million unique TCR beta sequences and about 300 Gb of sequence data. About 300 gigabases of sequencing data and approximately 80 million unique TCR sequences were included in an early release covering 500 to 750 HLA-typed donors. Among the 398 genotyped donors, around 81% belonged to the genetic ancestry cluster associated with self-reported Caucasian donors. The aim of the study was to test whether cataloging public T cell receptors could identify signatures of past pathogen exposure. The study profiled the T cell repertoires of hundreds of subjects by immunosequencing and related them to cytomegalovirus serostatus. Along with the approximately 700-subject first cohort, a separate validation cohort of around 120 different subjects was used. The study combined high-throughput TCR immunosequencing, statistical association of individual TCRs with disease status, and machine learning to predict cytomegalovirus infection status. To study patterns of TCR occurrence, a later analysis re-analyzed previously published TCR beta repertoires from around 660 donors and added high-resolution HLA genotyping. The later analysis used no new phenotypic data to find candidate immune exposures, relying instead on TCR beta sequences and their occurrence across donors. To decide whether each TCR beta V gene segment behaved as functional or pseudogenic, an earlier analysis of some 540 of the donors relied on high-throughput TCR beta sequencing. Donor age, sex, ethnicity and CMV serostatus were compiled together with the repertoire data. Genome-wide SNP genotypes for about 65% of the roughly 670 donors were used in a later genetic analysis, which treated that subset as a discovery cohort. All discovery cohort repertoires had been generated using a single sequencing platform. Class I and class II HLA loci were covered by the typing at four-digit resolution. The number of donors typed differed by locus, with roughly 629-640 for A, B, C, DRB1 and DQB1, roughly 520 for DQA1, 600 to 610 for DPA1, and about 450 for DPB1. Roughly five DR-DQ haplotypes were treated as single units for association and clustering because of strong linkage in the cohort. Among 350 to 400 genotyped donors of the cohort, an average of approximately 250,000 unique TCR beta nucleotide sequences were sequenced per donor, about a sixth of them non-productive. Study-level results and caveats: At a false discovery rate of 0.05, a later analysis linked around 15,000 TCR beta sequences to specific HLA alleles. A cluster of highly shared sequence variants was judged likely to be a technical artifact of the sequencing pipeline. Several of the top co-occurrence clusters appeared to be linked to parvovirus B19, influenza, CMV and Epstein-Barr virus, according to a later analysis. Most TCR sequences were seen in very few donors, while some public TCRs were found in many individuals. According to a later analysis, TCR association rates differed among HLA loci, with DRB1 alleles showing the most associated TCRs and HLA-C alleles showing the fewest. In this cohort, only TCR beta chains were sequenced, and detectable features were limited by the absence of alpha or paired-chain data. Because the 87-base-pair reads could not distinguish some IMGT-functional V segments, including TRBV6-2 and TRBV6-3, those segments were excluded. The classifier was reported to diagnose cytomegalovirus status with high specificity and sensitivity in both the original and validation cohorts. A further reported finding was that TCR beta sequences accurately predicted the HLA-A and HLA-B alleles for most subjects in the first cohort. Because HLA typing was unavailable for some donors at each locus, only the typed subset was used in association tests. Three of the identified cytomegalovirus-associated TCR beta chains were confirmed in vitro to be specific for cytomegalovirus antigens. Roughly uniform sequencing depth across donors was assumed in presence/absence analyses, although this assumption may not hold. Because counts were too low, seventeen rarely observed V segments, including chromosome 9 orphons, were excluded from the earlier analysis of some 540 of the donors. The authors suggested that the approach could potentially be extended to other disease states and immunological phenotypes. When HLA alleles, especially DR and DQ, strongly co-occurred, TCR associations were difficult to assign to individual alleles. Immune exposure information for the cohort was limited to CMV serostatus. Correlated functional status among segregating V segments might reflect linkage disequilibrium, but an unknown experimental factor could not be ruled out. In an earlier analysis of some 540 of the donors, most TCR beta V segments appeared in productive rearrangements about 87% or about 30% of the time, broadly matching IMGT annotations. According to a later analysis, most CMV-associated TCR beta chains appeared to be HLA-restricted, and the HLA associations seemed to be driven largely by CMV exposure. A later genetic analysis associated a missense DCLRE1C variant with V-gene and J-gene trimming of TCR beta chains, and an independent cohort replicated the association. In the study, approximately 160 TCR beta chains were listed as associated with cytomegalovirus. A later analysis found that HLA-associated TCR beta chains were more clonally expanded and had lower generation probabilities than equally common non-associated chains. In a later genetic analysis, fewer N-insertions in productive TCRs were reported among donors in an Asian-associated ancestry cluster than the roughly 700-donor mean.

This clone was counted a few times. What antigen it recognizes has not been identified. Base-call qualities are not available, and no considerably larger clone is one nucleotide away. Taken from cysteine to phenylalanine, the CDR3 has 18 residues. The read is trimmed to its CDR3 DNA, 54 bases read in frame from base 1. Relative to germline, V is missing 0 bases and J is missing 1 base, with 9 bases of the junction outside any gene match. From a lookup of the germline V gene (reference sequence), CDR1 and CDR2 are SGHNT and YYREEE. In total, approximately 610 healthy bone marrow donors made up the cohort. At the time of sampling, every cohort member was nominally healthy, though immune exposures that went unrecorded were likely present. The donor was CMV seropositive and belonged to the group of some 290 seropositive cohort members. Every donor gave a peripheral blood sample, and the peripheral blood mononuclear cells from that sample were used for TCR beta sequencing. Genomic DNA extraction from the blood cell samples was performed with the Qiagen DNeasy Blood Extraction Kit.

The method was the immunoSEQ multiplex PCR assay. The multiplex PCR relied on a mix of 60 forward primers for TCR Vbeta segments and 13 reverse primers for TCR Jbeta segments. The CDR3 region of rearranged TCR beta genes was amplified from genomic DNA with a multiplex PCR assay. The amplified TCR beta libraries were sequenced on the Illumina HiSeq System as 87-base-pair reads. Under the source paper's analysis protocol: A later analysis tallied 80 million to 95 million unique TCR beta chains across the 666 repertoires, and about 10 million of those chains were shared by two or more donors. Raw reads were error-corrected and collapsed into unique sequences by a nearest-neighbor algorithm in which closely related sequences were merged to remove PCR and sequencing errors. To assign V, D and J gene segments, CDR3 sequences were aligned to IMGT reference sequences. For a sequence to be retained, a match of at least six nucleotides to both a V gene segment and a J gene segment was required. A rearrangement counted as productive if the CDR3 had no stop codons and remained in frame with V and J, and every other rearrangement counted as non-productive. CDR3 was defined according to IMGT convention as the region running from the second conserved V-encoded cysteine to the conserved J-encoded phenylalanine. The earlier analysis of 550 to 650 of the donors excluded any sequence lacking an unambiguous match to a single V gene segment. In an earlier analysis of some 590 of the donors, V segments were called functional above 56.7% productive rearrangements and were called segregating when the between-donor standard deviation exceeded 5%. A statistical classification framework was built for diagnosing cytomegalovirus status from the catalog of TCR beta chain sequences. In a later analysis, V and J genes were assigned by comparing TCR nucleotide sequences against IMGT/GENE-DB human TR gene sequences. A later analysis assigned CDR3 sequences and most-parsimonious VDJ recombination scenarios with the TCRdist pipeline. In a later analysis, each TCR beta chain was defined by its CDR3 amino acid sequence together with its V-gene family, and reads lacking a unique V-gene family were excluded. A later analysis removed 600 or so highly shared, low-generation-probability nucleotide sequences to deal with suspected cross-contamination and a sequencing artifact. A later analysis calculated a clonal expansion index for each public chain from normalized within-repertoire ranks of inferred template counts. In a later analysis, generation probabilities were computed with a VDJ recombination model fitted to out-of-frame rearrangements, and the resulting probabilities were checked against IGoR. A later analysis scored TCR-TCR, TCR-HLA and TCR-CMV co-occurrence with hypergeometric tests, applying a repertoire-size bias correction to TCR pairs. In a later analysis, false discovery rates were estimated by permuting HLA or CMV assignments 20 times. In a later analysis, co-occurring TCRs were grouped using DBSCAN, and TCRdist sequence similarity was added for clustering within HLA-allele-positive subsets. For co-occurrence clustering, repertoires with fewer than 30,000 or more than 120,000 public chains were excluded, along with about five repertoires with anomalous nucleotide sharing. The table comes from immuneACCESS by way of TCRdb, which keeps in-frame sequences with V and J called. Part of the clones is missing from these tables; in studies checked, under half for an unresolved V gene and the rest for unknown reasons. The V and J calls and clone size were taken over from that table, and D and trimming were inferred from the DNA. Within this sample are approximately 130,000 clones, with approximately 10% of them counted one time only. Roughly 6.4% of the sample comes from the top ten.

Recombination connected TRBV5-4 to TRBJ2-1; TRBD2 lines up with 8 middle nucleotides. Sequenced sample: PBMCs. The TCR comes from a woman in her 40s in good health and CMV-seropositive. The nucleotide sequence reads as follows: TGTGCCAGCAGCTTGGGTCGGGGGGGCAGTAGATCCTACAATGAGCAGTTCTTC. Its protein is CASSLGRGGSRSYNEQFF.